The 5 T cell receptor beta chains listed next were all sequenced from one sample in a study of breast tumors, draining lymph nodes, adjacent tissues. The lymph nodes were axillary draining lymph nodes from breast cancer patients. MiXCR was run by TCRdb on the multiplex PCR reads, yielding one entry per CDR3 protein. The table includes some 230,000 distinct CDR3 sequences, 30% to 35% detected once. Material: axillary lymph node tissue. These receptors were obtained from a female donor with breast cancer. Some clones in this sample may be carry-over from other donors' samples.

This clonotype was seen many times. J is TRBJ2-5 and V is TRBV29-1, with 10 bases fitting TRBD1. From germline, CDR1 is SQVTM and CDR2 ANQGSEA. V shed 5 bases, J shed 7 bases, and the junction held 13 bases outside the gene matches. This CDR3 is 15 amino acids long. CDR3 bases: TGCAGCGTTACCGGGACAGGGGCCTTCAAAGGGACCCAGTACTTC. Translation: CSVTGTGAFKGTQYF. The whole variable domain, remainder taken from reference TRBV29-1 and TRBJ2-5, is SAVISQKPSRDICQRGTSLTIQCQVDSQVTMMFWYRQQPGQSLTLIATANQGSEATYESGFVIDKFPISRPNLTFSTLTVSNMSPEDSSIYLCSVTGTGAFKGTQYFGPGTRLLVL.

Details on this clonotype: Just one base apart from a much larger clone, this may be a read error. The chain is built from TRBV30 and TRBJ1-3; 7 nucleotides align to TRBD1. V lost 0 bases to trimming and J lost 9 bases; unmatched junction nucleotides: 11. This CDR3 comprises 15 residues. Germline CDR1 is GTSNPN and CDR2 is SVGIG (reference sequence). The CDR3 region is CAWSVRGTVRSTIYF. In nucleotides, the CDR3 is TGTGCCTGGAGTGTACGAGGGACAGTTCGAAGCACCATATATTTT.

V is TRBV2 and J is TRBJ2-7; 10 nucleotides agree with TRBD1. The germline V gene encodes CDR1 SNHLY and CDR2 FYNNEI. V was pared by 4 bases and J by 6 bases, with 9 bases of the junction left unmatched. CDR3 length: 15 amino acids. The CDR3 DNA follows: TGTGCCAGCAGTGGTGGACAGGGGGTATTCTCCGAGCAGTACTTC. This gives the protein CASSGGQGVFSEQYF.

This clonotype was detected many times. V gene TRBV19 combines with J gene TRBJ2-3; no definite D call. V was cut by 7 bases and J by 2 bases, with 10 bases left in between. Germline assignment: CDR1 LNHDA and CDR2 SQIVND (reference sequence). The CDR3 covers 13 residues. The CDR3 DNA reads as TGTGCCAGTATCGCTGGCAACACAGATACGCAGTATTTT. It codes for CASIAGNTDTQYF.

For this clonotype: This CDR3 fails to terminate in the conserved phenylalanine or tryptophan, so it likely reflects a read error. V is TRBV24-1 and J is TRBJ1-2; unclear D gene. This CDR3 is 13 amino acids long. Germline loops: CDR1 KGHDR, CDR2 SFDVKD. The CDR3 bases are TGTGCCACCAGTGACCGACATAACTATAGCTACACCGTC. Residues: CATSDRHNYSYTV.